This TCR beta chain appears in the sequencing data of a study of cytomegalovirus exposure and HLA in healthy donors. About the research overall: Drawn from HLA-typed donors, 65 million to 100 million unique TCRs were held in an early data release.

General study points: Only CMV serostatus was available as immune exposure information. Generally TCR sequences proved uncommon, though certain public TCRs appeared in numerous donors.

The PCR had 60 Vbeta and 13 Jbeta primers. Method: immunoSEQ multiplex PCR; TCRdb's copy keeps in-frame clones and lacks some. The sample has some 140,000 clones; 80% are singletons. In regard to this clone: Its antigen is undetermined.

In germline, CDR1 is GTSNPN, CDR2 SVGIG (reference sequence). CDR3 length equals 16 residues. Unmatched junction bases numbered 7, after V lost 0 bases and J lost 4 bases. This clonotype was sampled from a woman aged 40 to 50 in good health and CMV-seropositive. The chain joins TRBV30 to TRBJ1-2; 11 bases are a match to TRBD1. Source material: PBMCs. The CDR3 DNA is TGTGCCTGGAGTGTAACCCGGACAGGGGGCGGCTATGGCTACACCTTC. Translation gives CAWSVTRTGGGYGYTF.